Below are 21 T cell receptor beta chains sequenced from a single sample in a study of blood T cell repertoires in COVID-19. Sequencing used immunoSEQ multiplex PCR; TCRdb keeps in-frame clones, though not all of them. The sample consists of more than 350,000 clones, roughly nine tenths of them appearing once. The source material was PBMCs or T cells enriched from blood (not recorded which). The receptors derive from a young man who had recovered from COVID-19.

This rearrangement joins TRBV27 to TRBJ1-2, with a weak D call TRBD1 (5 bases). The length of the CDR3 is 12 residues. The germline gives CDR1 MNHEY, CDR2 SMNVEV (reference sequence). The ends were cut back, 5 bases at V and 5 bases at J, with 9 bases in the middle. The CDR3 nucleotides read TGTGCCAGCAGTACAGGCCAGTATGGCTACACCTTC. It yields the protein CASSTGQYGYTF.

The chain employs TRBV25-1 and TRBJ1-2, with D maybe TRBD1 (6 bases). The CDR3 runs to 11 residues. Germline-derived CDR1 and CDR2 are MGHDK and SYGVNS. Trimming shortened V by 9 bases and J by 3 bases, and 8 bases separated the two germline ends. The CDR3 here is CASGQYYGYTF. Written as DNA, the CDR3 is TGTGCCAGTGGACAGTACTATGGCTACACCTTC.

The chain is built from TRBV7-9 and TRBJ1-1; D remains unclear. The CDR3 has 14 amino acids. Trimming stripped 5 bases from V and 3 bases from J, with 13 bases between. Germline V gene data show CDR1 as SEHNR and CDR2 as FQNEAQ (reference sequence). Here the CDR3 reads CASSPHYGDTEAFF. The CDR3 nucleotides read TGTGCCAGCAGCCCACACTATGGAGACACTGAAGCTTTCTTT.

The chain uses TRBV24-1 and TRBJ2-7, with 7 bases identical to TRBD2. The CDR3 spans 15 residues. CDR1 and CDR2 (germline): KGHDR, SFDVKD. Trimming cost V 3 bases and J 2 bases; bases outside gene matches: 6. CDR3 region: CATSDRRGIPYEQYF. The CDR3 DNA is TGTGCCACCAGTGATAGGCGGGGGATCCCCTACGAGCAGTACTTC.

This clone was seen just once. The genes are TRBV7-2 and TRBJ2-1; 10 nucleotides line up with TRBD1. CDR3 length: 15 residues. Germline V gene data show CDR1 as SGHTA and CDR2 as FQGNSA. The junction had 5 bases not matched to a gene; V was cut back by 5 bases and J by 4 bases. CDR3 loop: CASSQDRGEYNEQFF. The CDR3 DNA follows: TGTGCCAGCAGCCAGGACAGGGGGGAATACAATGAGCAGTTCTTC.

The genes are TRBV28 and TRBJ1-2; 7 positions match TRBD1. The ends lost 5 bases at V and 8 bases at J; junction bases unmatched: 8. The CDR3 covers 13 residues. The germline V gene has CDR1 MDHEN and CDR2 SYDVKM. CDR3 in DNA: TGTGCCAGCAGTCTAGGACAGGCCAGGGGCTACACCTTC. As protein: CASSLGQARGYTF.

J is TRBJ2-3 and V is TRBV7-2; 7 nucleotides agree with TRBD1. J lost 4 bases, V lost 9 bases, and 10 bases had no gene match. CDR3 length: 14 amino acids. The V gene's germline CDR1 is SGHTA and CDR2 FQGNSA. Here the CDR3 reads CASRQGVDSDTQYF. The CDR3 region has the DNA TGTGCCAGTCGACAGGGTGTAGATTCAGATACGCAGTATTTT. The whole variable domain, remainder taken from reference TRBV7-2 and TRBJ2-3, is GAGVSQSPSNKVTEKGKDVELRCDPISGHTALYWYRQSLGQGLEFLIYFQGNSAPDKSGLPSDRFSAERTGGSVSTLTIQRTQQEDSAVYLCASRQGVDSDTQYFGPGTRLTVL.

V and J are TRBV30 and TRBJ1-5, with D tentatively TRBD1 (6 bases). The CDR3 spans 13 residues. From germline, CDR1 is GTSNPN and CDR2 SVGIG (reference sequence). V lost 2 bases and J 2 bases, leaving 7 bases between the germline ends. CDR3 DNA: TGTGCCTGGAGTAAGGGGGGCAATCAGCCCCAGCATTTT. Its translation is CAWSKGGNQPQHF.

CDR3 in amino acids: CASSLGPGISSIDGYTF. The CDR3 bases are TGCGCCAGCAGCTTGGGGCCAGGAATTTCCTCCATTGATGGCTACACCTTC. The J gene is TRBJ1-2, the V gene TRBV5-1; D is unresolved. The CDR3 loop spans 17 amino acids. V was clipped by 0 bases and J by 6 bases, with 21 bases between them. Germline V gene sequence: CDR1 SGHRS, CDR2 YFSETQ.

The rearrangement links TRBV6-5 to TRBJ1-1; D uncertain. Germline CDR1 is MNHEY and CDR2 is SVGAGI. The CDR3 is 14 residues long. V was shortened by 6 bases and J by 3 bases, with 14 bases between the two germline ends. The CDR3 DNA reads as TGTGCCAGCAGCTCCAAGGCCCTAGACACTGAAGCTTTCTTT. Translated: CASSSKALDTEAFF.

This clone was counted a single time. The chain couples TRBV7-3 to TRBJ2-1; 7 bases map to TRBD1. V dropped 5 bases and J dropped 8; count of bases not matched to a gene: 12. The germline gives CDR1 SGHTA, CDR2 FQGTGA. The CDR3 loop spans 15 amino acids. The DNA of the CDR3 is TGTGCCAGCAGCCCGACAGGGTCTAGCCGGGATGAGCAGTTCTTC. This translates into CASSPTGSSRDEQFF.

The chain has TRBV12-3 or TRBV12-4 and TRBJ2-7; perhaps TRBD1 as D (6 bases). V was clipped by 7 bases and J by 2 bases, with 12 bases between them. This CDR3 comprises 13 residues. The CDR3 reads CASNWGPTYEQYF. As DNA, the CDR3 is TGTGCCAGCAATTGGGGGCCCACCTACGAGCAGTACTTC.

V is TRBV27 and J is TRBJ2-4, with TRBD1 matching 7 bases. The CDR3 has 17 residues. CDR1 and CDR2 from the germline V gene are MNHEY and SMNVEV (reference sequence). Losses at the gene ends were 3 bases for V and 8 bases for J; bases not matched to a gene: 16. The chain's CDR3 is CASSFSPAQGRVDIQYF. Here the CDR3 DNA reads TGTGCCAGCAGTTTCTCGCCCGCACAGGGGAGAGTGGACATTCAGTACTTC.

This sequence joins TRBV5-4 and TRBJ2-5, with 7 bases that match TRBD2. V was clipped by 4 bases and J by 5 bases; unmatched bases: 8. Per germline, CDR1 SGHNT and CDR2 YYREEE (reference sequence). The CDR3 has 14 amino acids. The chain's CDR3 is CASSAGTNSETQYF. In nucleotides, the CDR3 is TGTGCCAGCAGCGCGGGGACTAATTCGGAGACCCAGTACTTC.

The V and J genes are TRBV5-4 and TRBJ2-5; possible D gene TRBD1, 6 bases. Germline V gives CDR1 SGHNT, CDR2 YYREEE (reference sequence). The germline V and J ends were trimmed by 4 bases and 5 bases, with 18 bases remaining between them. The CDR3 spans 15 residues. CDR3 amino acids: CASSKTGQYGETQYF. The CDR3 nucleotides are TGTGCCAGCAGCAAAACAGGACAGTACGGGGAGACCCAGTACTTC.

The chain uses TRBV2 and TRBJ1-4, with D hard to call. This CDR3 has 14 residues. The ends were cut back, 7 bases at V and 7 bases at J, with 16 bases in the middle. Germline V CDR1 and CDR2: SNHLY, FYNNEI. CDR3 region: CASTPGGLIEKLFF. The CDR3 coding sequence is TGTGCCAGCACCCCAGGAGGGTTGATTGAAAAACTGTTTTTT.

The chain recombines TRBV28 with TRBJ2-3, with a tentative D call TRBD2 (6 bases). V dropped 6 bases and J dropped 9 bases, with 13 bases sitting between them. The CDR3 spans 12 residues. Germline loops: CDR1 MDHEN, CDR2 SYDVKM. The CDR3 region is CASSRLRGTQYF. The CDR3 coding sequence is TGTGCCAGCAGCCGCCTCCGGGGGACGCAGTATTTT.

This sequence joins TRBV21-1 and TRBJ1-5; no DNA check was done on the table's D call, TRBD1. TRBV21-1 is annotated as a pseudogene. This CDR3 region has 14 residues. CDR3 sequence (DNA): TGTGCCAGCAGCAAGGACAGTCCGGGTCAGCCCCAGCATTTT. Translated: CASSKDSPGQPQHF.

This chain joins TRBV6-2 or TRBV6-3 and TRBJ1-1; 9 bases fit TRBD1. V lost 4 bases and J lost 7; bases outside the gene matches: 10. This CDR3 has 15 residues. Germline assignment: CDR1 MNHEY and CDR2 SVGEGT. The CDR3 DNA is TGTGCCAGCAGTTCACAAAGGACAGGGGACTTTGAAGCTTTCTTT. It yields the protein CASSSQRTGDFEAFF.

The CDR3 protein is CASSRSGTGNEKLFF. The CDR3 DNA reads TGTGCCAGCAGCCGATCCGGGACAGGGAATGAAAAACTGTTTTTT. The rearrangement links TRBV3-1 (or the pseudogene TRBV3-2) to TRBJ1-4; TRBD1 matches at 9 bases. Trimming took 4 bases from V and 5 from J; bases not matched to a gene: 5. Germline V gives CDR1 LGHDT, CDR2 YNNKEL (reference sequence). CDR3 size: 15 residues.

CDR3 sequence: CASSQGLLAKNIQYF. Written as DNA, the CDR3 is TGTGCCAGCAGCCAGGGACTTTTAGCCAAAAACATTCAGTACTTC. This rearrangement joins TRBV4-2 to TRBJ2-4; D is possibly TRBD2 (6 bases). Trimming took 3 bases from V and 0 from J, leaving 9 bases between them. Germline V gives CDR1 LGHNA, CDR2 YNFKEQ. This CDR3 spans 15 amino acids.